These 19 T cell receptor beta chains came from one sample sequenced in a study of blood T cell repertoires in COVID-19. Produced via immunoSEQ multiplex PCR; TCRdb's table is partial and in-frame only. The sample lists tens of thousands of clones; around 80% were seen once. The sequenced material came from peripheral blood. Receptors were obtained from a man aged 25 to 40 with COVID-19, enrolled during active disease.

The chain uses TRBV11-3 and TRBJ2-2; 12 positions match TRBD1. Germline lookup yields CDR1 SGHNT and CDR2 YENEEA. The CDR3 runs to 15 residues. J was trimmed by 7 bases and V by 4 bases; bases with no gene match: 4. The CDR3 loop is CASSSRDRGHGELFF. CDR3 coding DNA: TGTGCCAGCAGCTCTAGGGACAGGGGGCACGGGGAGCTGTTTTTT. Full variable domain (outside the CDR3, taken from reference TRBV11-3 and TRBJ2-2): EAGVVQSPRYKIIEKKQPVAFWCNPISGHNTLYWYLQNLGQGPELLIRYENEEAVDDSQLPKDRFSAERLKGVDSTLKIQPAELGDSAVYLCASSSRDRGHGELFFGEGSRLTVL.

In DNA form, the CDR3 reads TGTGCCACCAGCAGAGGCCCGCCCGGGGGCAATCAGCCCCAGCATTTT. Translation gives CATSRGPPGGNQPQHF. The chain couples TRBV15 to TRBJ1-5; the D is unclear. Germline V lookup: CDR1 LNHNV, CDR2 YYDKDF (reference sequence). The V and J ends lost 1 base and 2 bases respectively, with 12 bases between them. CDR3 length equals 16 residues.

The CDR3 nucleotides are TGTGCCAGCAGTAACTCACTAGGGCAGCAGTACTTC. Its protein product is CASSNSLGQQYF. V usage is TRBV28 and J usage is TRBJ2-7; D may be TRBD2 (5 bases). Germline assignment: CDR1 MDHEN and CDR2 SYDVKM. Trimming left V 5 bases short and J 8 bases short, with 13 bases between. The CDR3 has 12 amino acids. The full variable domain, rest sourced from reference TRBV28 and TRBJ2-7, is DVKVTQSSRYLVKRTGEKVFLECVQDMDHENMFWYRQDPGLGLRLIYFSYDVKMKEKGDIPEGYSVSREKKERFSLILESASTNQTSMYLCASSNSLGQQYFGPGTRLTVT.

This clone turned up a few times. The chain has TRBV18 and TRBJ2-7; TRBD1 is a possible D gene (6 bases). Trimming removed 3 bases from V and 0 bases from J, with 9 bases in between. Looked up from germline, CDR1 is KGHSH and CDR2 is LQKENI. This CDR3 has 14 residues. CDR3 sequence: CASSPRGGSYEQYF. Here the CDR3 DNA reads TGTGCCAGCTCACCGCGAGGGGGCTCCTACGAGCAGTACTTC.

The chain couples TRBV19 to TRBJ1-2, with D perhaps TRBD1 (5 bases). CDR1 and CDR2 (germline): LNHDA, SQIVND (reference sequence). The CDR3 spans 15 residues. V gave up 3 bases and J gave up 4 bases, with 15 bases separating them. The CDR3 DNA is TGTGCCAGTAGTATGCAGTCCGGGACTGCCTATGGCTACACCTTC. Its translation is CASSMQSGTAYGYTF.

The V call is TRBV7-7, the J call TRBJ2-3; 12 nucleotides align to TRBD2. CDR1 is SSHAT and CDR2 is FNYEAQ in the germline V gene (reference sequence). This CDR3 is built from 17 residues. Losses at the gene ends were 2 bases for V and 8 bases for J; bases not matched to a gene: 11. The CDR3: CASSLPRPGLAGGTQYF. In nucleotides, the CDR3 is TGTGCCAGCAGCTTACCTCGACCGGGACTAGCGGGCGGTACGCAGTATTTT.

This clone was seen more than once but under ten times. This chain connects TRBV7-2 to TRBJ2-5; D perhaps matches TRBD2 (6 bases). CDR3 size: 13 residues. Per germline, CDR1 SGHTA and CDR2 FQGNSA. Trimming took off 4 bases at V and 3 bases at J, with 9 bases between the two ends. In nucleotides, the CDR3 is TGTGCCAGCAGCTCGCTAGCGAAAGAGACCCAGTACTTC. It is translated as CASSSLAKETQYF. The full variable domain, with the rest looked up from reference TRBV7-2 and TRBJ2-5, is GAGVSQSPSNKVTEKGKDVELRCDPISGHTALYWYRQSLGQGLEFLIYFQGNSAPDKSGLPSDRFSAERTGGSVSTLTIQRTQQEDSAVYLCASSSLAKETQYFGPGTRLLVL.

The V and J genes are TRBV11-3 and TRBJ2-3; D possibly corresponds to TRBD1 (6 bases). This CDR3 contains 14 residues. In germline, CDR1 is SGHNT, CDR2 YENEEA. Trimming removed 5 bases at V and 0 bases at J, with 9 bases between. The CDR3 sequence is CASSPGQSTDTQYF. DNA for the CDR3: TGTGCCAGCAGCCCCGGACAGAGCACAGATACGCAGTATTTT. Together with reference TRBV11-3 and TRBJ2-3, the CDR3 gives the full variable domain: EAGVVQSPRYKIIEKKQPVAFWCNPISGHNTLYWYLQNLGQGPELLIRYENEEAVDDSQLPKDRFSAERLKGVDSTLKIQPAELGDSAVYLCASSPGQSTDTQYFGPGTRLTVL.

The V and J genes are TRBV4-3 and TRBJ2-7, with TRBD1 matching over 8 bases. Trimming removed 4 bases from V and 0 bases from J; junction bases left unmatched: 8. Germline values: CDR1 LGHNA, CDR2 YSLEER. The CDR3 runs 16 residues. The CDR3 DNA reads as TGCGCCAGCAGCCCCTTCGCGACAGGGGACTCCTACGAGCAGTACTTC. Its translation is CASSPFATGDSYEQYF.

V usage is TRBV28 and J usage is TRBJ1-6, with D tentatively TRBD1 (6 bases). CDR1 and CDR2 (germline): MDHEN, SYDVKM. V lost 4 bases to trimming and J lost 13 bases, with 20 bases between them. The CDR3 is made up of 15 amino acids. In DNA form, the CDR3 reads TGTGCCAGCAGTTACAGGGTTACCGAGGATGTGCCCCTCCACTTT. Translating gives CASSYRVTEDVPLHF.

The CDR3 is CASSGGASEQYF. CDR3 DNA sequence: TGTGCCAGCAGCGGGGGGGCCAGCGAGCAGTACTTC. The V and J genes are TRBV11-3 and TRBJ2-7, with D possibly being TRBD2 (7 bases). The germline CDR1 and CDR2 sequences are SGHNT and YENEEA. Between the trimmed V and J ends, which lost 5 bases and 6 bases, there was a span of 11 bases. There are 12 residues in the CDR3.

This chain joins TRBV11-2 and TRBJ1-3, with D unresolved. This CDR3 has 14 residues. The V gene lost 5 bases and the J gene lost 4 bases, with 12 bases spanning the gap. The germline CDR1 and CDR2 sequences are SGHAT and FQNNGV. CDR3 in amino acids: CASSRTGLGNTIYF. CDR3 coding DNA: TGTGCCAGCAGCCGCACGGGTCTGGGAAACACCATATATTTT.

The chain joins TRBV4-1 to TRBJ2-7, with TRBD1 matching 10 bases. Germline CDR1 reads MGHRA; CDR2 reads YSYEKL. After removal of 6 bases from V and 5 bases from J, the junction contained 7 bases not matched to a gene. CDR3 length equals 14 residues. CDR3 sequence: CASRPDRGLNEQYF. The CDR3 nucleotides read TGCGCCAGCAGACCAGACAGGGGGCTCAACGAGCAGTACTTC.

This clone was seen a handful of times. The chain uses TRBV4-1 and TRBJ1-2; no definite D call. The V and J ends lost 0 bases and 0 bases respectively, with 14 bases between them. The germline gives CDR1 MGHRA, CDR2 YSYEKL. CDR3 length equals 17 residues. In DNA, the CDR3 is TGCGCCAGCAGCCAAGATCTATCACCGAGAGCTAACTATGGCTACACCTTC. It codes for CASSQDLSPRANYGYTF.

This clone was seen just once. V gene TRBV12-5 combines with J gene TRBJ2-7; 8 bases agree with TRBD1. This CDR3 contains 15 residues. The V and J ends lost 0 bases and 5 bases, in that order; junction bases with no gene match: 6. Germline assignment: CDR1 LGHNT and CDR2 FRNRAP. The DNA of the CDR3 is TGTGCTAGTGGTTTGGTACTAGGACAGGGTCACGAGCAGTACTTC. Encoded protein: CASGLVLGQGHEQYF.

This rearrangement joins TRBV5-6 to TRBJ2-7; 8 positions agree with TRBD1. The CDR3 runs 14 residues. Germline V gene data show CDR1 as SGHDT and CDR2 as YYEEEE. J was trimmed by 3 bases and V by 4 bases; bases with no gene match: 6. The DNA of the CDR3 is TGTGCCAGCAGCATTGGACAGGGAGACTACGAGCAGTACTTC. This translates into CASSIGQGDYEQYF.

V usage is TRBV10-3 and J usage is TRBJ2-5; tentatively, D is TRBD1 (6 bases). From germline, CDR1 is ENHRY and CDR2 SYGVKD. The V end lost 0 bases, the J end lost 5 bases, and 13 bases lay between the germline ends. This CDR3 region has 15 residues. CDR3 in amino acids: CAISESGGGAETQYF. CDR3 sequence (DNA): TGTGCCATCAGTGAGTCGGGTGGGGGCGCGGAGACCCAGTACTTC.

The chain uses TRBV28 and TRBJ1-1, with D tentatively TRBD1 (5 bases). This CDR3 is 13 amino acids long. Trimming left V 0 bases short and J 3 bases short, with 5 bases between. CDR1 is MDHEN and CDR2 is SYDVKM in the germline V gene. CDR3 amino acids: CASSLWTDTEAFF. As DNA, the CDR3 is TGTGCCAGCAGTTTATGGACAGACACTGAAGCTTTCTTT.

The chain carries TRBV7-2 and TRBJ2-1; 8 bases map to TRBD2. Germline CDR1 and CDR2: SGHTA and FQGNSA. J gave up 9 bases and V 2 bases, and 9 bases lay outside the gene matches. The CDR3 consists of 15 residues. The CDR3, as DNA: TGTGCCAGCAGCTTAATGGTCGGGGGGGCAAGTGAGCAGTTCTTC. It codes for CASSLMVGGASEQFF.